Below are 10 T cell receptor beta chains sequenced from a single sample in a study of cytomegalovirus exposure and HLA in healthy donors. PCR was performed using 60 Vbeta and 13 Jbeta primers. Libraries were prepared by immunoSEQ multiplex PCR; TCRdb keeps only in-frame clonotypes and omits some of them. The sample lists 95,000 to 150,000 clones; approximately 80% were seen once. The sequencing sample was made of PBMCs. Every receptor here comes from a man aged 35-49 years in good health and CMV-seronegative.

This sequence joins TRBV10-3 and TRBJ1-3; D unresolved. The ends were cut back, 2 bases at V and 0 bases at J, with 5 bases in the middle. There are 14 residues in the CDR3. The germline V gene has CDR1 ENHRY and CDR2 SYGVKD. This chain's CDR3 is CAISEGSSGNTIYF. The CDR3, as DNA: TGTGCCATCAGTGAGGGCAGCTCTGGAAACACCATATATTTT.

The J gene is TRBJ1-2, the V gene TRBV15; a possible D gene is TRBD1 (5 bases). V was pared by 2 bases and J by 5 bases, with 18 bases between. CDR1 and CDR2 (germline): LNHNV, YYDKDF (reference sequence). This CDR3 comprises 16 residues. For the CDR3, the DNA is TGTGCCACCAGCAGACACGACCAGGGTGAAAGATATGGCTACACCTTC. Translation gives CATSRHDQGERYGYTF.

The chain links TRBV30 to TRBJ1-1, with a weak D call TRBD1 (6 bases). The CDR3 is 12 residues long. V lost 2 bases and J lost 10, with 14 bases in between. Germline values: CDR1 GTSNPN, CDR2 SVGIG (reference sequence). The DNA for the CDR3 is TGTGCCTGGAGTAGTACAGGGAATTCAGCTTTCTTT. As protein: CAWSSTGNSAFF.

This clone was detected only once. CDR3: CASSSSGTGGGGAEAFF. Here the CDR3 DNA reads TGTGCCAGCAGTTCCTCCGGGACAGGGGGCGGAGGGGCTGAAGCTTTCTTT. The chain has TRBV28 and TRBJ1-1; 12 bases match TRBD1. V lost 4 bases and J lost 6; bases outside the gene matches: 12. The CDR3 is made up of 17 amino acids. Germline V gene sequence: CDR1 MDHEN, CDR2 SYDVKM.

The rearrangement uses TRBV5-1 and TRBJ1-4; 7 nucleotides match TRBD1. The CDR3 extends over 15 amino acids. Germline V gene lookup returns CDR1 SGHRS and CDR2 YFSETQ. The V segment lost 4 bases and the J segment 3 bases; nucleotides outside the gene matches: 6. CDR3 nucleotide sequence: TGCGCCAGCAGCACGGAGGGACAGCCTAATGAAAAACTGTTTTTT. Protein: CASSTEGQPNEKLFF.

The chain couples TRBV18 to TRBJ2-2; D is unclear. The ends were cut back, 0 bases at V and 0 bases at J, with 8 bases in the middle. Germline CDR1 is KGHSH and CDR2 is LQKENI. The length of the CDR3 is 16 residues. The chain's CDR3 is CASSPPNVANTGELFF. The CDR3 DNA reads TGTGCCAGCTCACCACCAAATGTCGCGAACACCGGGGAGCTGTTTTTT.

The chain combines TRBV6-5 with TRBJ1-6, with 9 positions matching TRBD1. CDR1 is MNHEY, CDR2 SVGAGI, per germline. Trimming took 7 bases from V and 8 from J; bases not matched to a gene: 9. This CDR3 contains 15 residues. The chain's CDR3 is CASKVLGQGYSPLHF. The CDR3 nucleotides are TGTGCCAGCAAGGTCCTGGGACAGGGTTATTCACCCCTCCACTTT.

This clone was detected only once. This rearrangement joins TRBV7-2 to TRBJ1-4, with 7 bases matching TRBD1. This CDR3 region has 15 residues. Germline V lookup: CDR1 SGHTA, CDR2 FQGNSA. With 4 bases clipped from V and 4 bases from J, the junction kept 6 bases outside the gene matches. The CDR3 protein is CASSSWTGHNEKLFF. Here the CDR3 DNA reads TGTGCCAGCAGCTCCTGGACAGGTCATAATGAAAAACTGTTTTTT.

The rearrangement links TRBV14 to TRBJ2-1; 7 positions match TRBD1. The CDR3 covers 21 residues. Germline CDR1 reads SGHDN; CDR2 reads FVKESK. V lost 1 base and J lost 0; bases outside the gene matches: 18. Here the CDR3 reads CASSQAEQGLRAHSSYNEQFF. The CDR3 DNA is TGTGCCAGCAGCCAAGCCGAACAGGGGCTCCGAGCGCACAGCTCCTACAATGAGCAGTTCTTC.

Concerning this clone: The same CDR3 arises from other DNA sequences in this sample as well. This chain links TRBV7-2 with TRBJ1-2, with a weak D call TRBD1 (5 bases). This CDR3 contains 13 residues. Germline-derived CDR1 and CDR2 are SGHTA and FQGNSA. V dropped 1 base and J dropped 2 bases, with 5 bases sitting between them. CDR3 in amino acids: CASSLGQNYGYTF. CDR3 nucleotides: TGTGCCAGCAGCTTAGGACAGAACTATGGCTACACCTTC.